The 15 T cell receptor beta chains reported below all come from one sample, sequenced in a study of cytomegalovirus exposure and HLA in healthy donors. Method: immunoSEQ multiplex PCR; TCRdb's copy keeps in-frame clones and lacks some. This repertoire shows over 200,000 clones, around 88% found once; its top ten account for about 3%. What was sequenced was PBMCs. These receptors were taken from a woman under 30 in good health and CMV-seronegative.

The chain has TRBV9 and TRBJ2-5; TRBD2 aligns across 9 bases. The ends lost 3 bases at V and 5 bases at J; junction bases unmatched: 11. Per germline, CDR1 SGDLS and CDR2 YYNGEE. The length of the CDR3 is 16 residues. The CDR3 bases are TGTGCCAGCAGCGCCCTAGCGGGAAGGGAGGGGGAGACCCAGTACTTC. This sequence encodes CASSALAGREGETQYF.

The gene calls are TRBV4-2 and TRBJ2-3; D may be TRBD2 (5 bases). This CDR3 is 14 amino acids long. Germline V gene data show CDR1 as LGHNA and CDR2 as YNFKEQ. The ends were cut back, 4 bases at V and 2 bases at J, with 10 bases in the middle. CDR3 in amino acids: CASSPGGPTDTQYF. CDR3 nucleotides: TGTGCCAGCAGCCCAGGCGGGCCCACAGATACGCAGTATTTT.

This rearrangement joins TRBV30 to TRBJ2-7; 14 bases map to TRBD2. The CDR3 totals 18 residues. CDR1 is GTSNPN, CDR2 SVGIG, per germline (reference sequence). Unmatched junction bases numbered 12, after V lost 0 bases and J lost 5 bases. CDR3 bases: TGTGCCTGGAGTGTACGATTTTCGGGACTAGCGGGAGAGGACGAGCAGTACTTC. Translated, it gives CAWSVRFSGLAGEDEQYF.

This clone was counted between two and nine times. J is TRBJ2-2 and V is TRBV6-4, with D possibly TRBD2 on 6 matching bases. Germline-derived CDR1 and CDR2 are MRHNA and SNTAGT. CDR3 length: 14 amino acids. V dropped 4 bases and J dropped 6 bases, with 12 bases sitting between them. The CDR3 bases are TGTGCCAGCAGTGGCGGGGCGTCGTCCGGGGAGCTGTTTTTT. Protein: CASSGGASSGELFF.

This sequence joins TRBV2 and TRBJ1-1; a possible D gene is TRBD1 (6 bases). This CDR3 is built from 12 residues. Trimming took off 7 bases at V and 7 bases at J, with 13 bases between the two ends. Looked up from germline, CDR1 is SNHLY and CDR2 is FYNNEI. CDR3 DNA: TGTGCCAGCACCTATACAGGGTATGAAGCTTTCTTT. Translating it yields CASTYTGYEAFF.

The CDR3 region has the DNA TGTGCCAGCAGCTTGGGGGCAGATGGCTACACCTTC. Protein sequence: CASSLGADGYTF. The chain couples TRBV5-6 to TRBJ1-2; D is undetermined. The germline V gene encodes CDR1 SGHDT and CDR2 YYEEEE. Trimming removed 0 bases from V and 6 bases from J, with 6 bases in between. CDR3 length: 12 amino acids. The whole variable domain, filled in from reference TRBV5-6 and TRBJ1-2, reads DAGVTQSPTHLIKTRGQQVTLRCSPKSGHDTVSWYQQALGQGPQFIFQYYEEEERQRGNFPDRFSGHQFPNYSSELNVNALLLGDSALYLCASSLGADGYTFGSGTRLTVV.

DNA for the CDR3: TGTGCCAGCTCACCCAAGCTCTCGGGATACAATGAGCAGTTCTTC. Amino acid sequence: CASSPKLSGYNEQFF. This chain connects TRBV18 to TRBJ2-1, with TRBD2 as a possible D gene (5 bases). Between the trimmed V and J ends, which lost 3 bases and 4 bases, there was a span of 13 bases. CDR3 length: 15 amino acids. Germline CDR1 and CDR2: KGHSH and LQKENI.

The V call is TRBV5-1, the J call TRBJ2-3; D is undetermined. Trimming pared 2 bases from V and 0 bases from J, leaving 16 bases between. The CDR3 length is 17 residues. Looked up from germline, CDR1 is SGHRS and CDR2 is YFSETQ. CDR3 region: CASSLPGPESSTDTQYF. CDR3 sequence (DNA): TGCGCCAGCAGCTTACCGGGTCCGGAGAGTAGCACAGATACGCAGTATTTT. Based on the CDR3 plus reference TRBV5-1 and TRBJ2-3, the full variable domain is KAGVTQTPRYLIKTRGQQVTLSCSPISGHRSVSWYQQTPGQGLQFLFEYFSETQRNKGNFPGRFSGRQFSNSRSEMNVSTLELGDSALYLCASSLPGPESSTDTQYFGPGTRLTVL.

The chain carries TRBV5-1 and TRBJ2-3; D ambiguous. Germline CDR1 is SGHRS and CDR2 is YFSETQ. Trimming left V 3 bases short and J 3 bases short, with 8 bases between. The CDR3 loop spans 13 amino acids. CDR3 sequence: CASSSITTDTQYF. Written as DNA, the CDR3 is TGCGCCAGCAGCTCGATTACTACAGATACGCAGTATTTT. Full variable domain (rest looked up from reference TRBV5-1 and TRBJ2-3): KAGVTQTPRYLIKTRGQQVTLSCSPISGHRSVSWYQQTPGQGLQFLFEYFSETQRNKGNFPGRFSGRQFSNSRSEMNVSTLELGDSALYLCASSSITTDTQYFGPGTRLTVL.

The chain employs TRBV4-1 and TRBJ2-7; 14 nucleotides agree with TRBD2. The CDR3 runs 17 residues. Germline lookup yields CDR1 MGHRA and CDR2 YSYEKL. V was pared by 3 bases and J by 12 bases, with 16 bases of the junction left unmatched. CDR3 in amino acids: CASSQDEDGTSGGPRYF. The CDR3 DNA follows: TGCGCCAGCAGCCAGGACGAGGATGGGACTAGCGGGGGCCCCAGGTACTTC.

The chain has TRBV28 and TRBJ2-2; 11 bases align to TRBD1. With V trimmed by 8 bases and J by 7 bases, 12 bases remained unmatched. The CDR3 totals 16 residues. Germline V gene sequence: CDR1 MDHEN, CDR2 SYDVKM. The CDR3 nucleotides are TGTGCCAGCGGGGGTCCGGGACAGGGGGAAGGCGGGGAGCTGTTTTTT. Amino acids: CASGGPGQGEGGELFF.

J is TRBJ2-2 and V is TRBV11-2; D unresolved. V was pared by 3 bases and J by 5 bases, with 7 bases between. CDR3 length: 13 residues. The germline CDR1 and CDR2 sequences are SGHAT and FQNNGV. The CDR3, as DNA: TGTGCCAGCAGCTTTCCCGGGACCGGGGAGCTGTTTTTT. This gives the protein CASSFPGTGELFF.

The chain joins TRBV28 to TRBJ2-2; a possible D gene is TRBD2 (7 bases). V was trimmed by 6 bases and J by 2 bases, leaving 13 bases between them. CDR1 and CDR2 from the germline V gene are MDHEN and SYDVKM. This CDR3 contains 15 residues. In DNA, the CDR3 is TGTGCCAGCAGCCCGGGGGGCTACAACACCGGGGAGCTGTTTTTT. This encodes CASSPGGYNTGELFF.

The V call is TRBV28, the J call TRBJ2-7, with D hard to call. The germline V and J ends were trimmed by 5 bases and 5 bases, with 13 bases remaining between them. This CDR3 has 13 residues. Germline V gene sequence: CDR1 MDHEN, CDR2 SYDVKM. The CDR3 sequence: CASSRQRLDEQYF. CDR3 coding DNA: TGTGCCAGCAGTCGTCAGAGGCTGGACGAGCAGTACTTC. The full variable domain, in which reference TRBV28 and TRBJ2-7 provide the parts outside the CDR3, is DVKVTQSSRYLVKRTGEKVFLECVQDMDHENMFWYRQDPGLGLRLIYFSYDVKMKEKGDIPEGYSVSREKKERFSLILESASTNQTSMYLCASSRQRLDEQYFGPGTRLTVT.

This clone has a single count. CDR3 amino acids: CASRGTNTYEQYF. The CDR3 bases are TGTGCCAGCAGAGGGACAAATACCTACGAGCAGTACTTC. This rearrangement joins TRBV2 to TRBJ2-7; tentatively, D is TRBD1 (6 bases). The V gene lost 6 bases and the J gene lost 2 bases, with 11 bases spanning the gap. Germline V lookup: CDR1 SNHLY, CDR2 FYNNEI. CDR3 length: 13 residues.